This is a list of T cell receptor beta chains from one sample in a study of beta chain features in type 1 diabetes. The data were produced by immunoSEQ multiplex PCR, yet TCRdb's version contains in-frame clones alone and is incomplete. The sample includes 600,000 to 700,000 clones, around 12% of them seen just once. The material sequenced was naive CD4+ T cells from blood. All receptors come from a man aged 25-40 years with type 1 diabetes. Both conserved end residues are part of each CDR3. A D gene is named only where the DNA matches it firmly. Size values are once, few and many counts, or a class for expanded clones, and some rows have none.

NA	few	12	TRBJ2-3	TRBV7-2	TGTGCCAGCAGCTCGGAGACAGATACGCAGTATTTT	CASSSETDTQYF
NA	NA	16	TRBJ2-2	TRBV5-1	TGCGCCAGCAGCGCCTCCGGTACAGCAAACACCGGGGAGCTGTTTTTT	CASSASGTANTGELFF
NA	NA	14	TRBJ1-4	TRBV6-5	TGTGCCAGCGGGGTGGTAGCAACTAATGAAAAACTGTTTTTT	CASGVVATNEKLFF
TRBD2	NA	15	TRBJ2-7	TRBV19	TGTGCCAGTAGCCACGGACTAGCGGGGGGCTACGAGCAGTACTTC	CASSHGLAGGYEQYF
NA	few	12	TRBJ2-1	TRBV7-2	TGTGCCAGCAGCTTAGTTGTGGAAAAGGGGTTCTTC	CASSLVVEKGFF
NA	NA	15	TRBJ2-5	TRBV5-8	TGTGCCAGCCCTTTCACCAGGGCAGACCGGGAGACCCAGTACTTC	CASPFTRADRETQYF
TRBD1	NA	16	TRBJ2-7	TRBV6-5	TGTGCCAGCAGTTACTCGATGGCAGGGGGCTTATACGAGCAGTACTTC	CASSYSMAGGLYEQYF
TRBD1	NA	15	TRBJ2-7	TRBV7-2	TGTGCCAGCAGCTTGATGACAGGGGCCATCTCCGAGCAGTACTTC	CASSLMTGAISEQYF
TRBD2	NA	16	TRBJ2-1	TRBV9	TGTGCCAGCAGCGGCCCTAGCGGGGAATCTTACAATGAGCAGTTCTTC	CASSGPSGESYNEQFF
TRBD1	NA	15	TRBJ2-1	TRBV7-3	TGTGCCAGCAGCCTCACGGGGACAGAAAACAATGAGCAGTTCTTC	CASSLTGTENNEQFF
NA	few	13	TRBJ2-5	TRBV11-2	TGTGCCAGCAGCAGAGACTACCACCAGACCCAGTACTTC	CASSRDYHQTQYF
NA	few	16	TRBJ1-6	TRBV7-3	TGTGCCAGCAGCTCCACCCCCGGGGCAGCAGGATCACCCCTCCACTTT	CASSSTPGAAGSPLHF
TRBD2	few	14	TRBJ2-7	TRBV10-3	TGTGCCATCAACGTAGCGGGGAGCTCCTACGAGCAGTACTTC	CAINVAGSSYEQYF
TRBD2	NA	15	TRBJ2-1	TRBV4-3	TGCGCCAGCCAAAAGGTCGGGACTAGCACCCATGAGCAGTTCTTC	CASQKVGTSTHEQFF
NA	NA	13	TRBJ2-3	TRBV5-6	TGTGCCAGCAGCTTCCAGTCCTCCTTTACGCAGTATTTT	CASSFQSSFTQYF
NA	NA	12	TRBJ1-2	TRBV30	TGTGCCTGGGGTGTAGAGGTTTATGGCTACACCTTC	CAWGVEVYGYTF
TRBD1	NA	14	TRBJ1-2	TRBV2	TGTGCCAGCAGTTACCGCCCGGGACAGCATGGCTACACCTTC	CASSYRPGQHGYTF
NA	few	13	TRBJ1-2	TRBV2	TGTGCCAGCAGTGAAGCGCAGGGGAGGGTGTACACCTTC	CASSEAQGRVYTF
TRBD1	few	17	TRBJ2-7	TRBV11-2	TGTGCCAGCAGCTTAGGTTTATCACAGGGGGCGCACTACGAGCAGTACTTC	CASSLGLSQGAHYEQYF
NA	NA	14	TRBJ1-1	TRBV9	TGTGCCAGCAGCGTAGTCAGTACGAACACTGAAGCTTTCTTT	CASSVVSTNTEAFF
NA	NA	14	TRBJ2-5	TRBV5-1	TGCGCCAGCAAAGCGGGTCCGGGCGGTGAGACCCAGTACTTC	CASKAGPGGETQYF
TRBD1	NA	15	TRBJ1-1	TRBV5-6	TGTGCCAGCAGCGGCATGGGACAGGGGGGCACTGAAGCTTTCTTT	CASSGMGQGGTEAFF
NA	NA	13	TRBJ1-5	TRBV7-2	TGTGCCAGCAGCTGGCAGGGTCATCAGCCCCAGCATTTT	CASSWQGHQPQHF
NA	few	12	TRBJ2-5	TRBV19	TGTGCCAGTGCGACGAGACAAGAGACCCAGTACTTC	CASATRQETQYF
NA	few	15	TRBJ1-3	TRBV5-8	TGTGCCAGCAGCTTGGACAGGGTGACGGGAAACACCATATATTTT	CASSLDRVTGNTIYF
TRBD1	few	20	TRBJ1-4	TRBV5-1	TGCGCCAGCAGCTTGCGTGGCGGGAGGGGACAGGGAACGGTAGGCGAAAAACTGTTTTTT	CASSLRGGRGQGTVGEKLFF
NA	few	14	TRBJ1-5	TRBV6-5	TGTGCCAGCAGTTCAGATCTTTGGGAGTCGCCCCAGCATTTT	CASSSDLWESPQHF
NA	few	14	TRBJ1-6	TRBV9	TGTGCCAGCAGCGTAGATGAGGGCCGTTCACCCCTCCACTTT	CASSVDEGRSPLHF
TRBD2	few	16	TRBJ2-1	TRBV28	TGTGCCAGCAGTTTAACTACTAGCGGTACCTACAATGAGCAGTTCTTC	CASSLTTSGTYNEQFF
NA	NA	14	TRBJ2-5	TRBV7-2	TGTGCCAGCAGCCCCCTGGGGGTGCGAGAGACCCAGTACTTC	CASSPLGVRETQYF
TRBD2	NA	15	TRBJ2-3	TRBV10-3	TGTGCCATCAGTGTAGCGGGGGTTCCCACAGATACGCAGTATTTT	CAISVAGVPTDTQYF
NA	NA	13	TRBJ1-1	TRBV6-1	TGTGCCAGCAGACTAACAGGAACGGGCGTGTCTTTCTTT	CASRLTGTGVSFF
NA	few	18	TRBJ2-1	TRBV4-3	TGCGCCAGCAGCCAAGATCTAGGAGCTGGCCGGGGTTCCAATGAGCAGTTCTTC	CASSQDLGAGRGSNEQFF
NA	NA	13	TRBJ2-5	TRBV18	TGTGCCAGCTCACCACAGGGTTTGGAGACCCAGTACTTC	CASSPQGLETQYF
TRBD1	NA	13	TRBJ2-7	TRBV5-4	TGTGCCAGCAGCCCCGGGACAGTCTACGAGCAGTACTTC	CASSPGTVYEQYF
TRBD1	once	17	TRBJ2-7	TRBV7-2	TGTGCCAGCAGCGGGCCTTCTTTTGGGACAGGGTTGAGGGAGCAGTACTTC	CASSGPSFGTGLREQYF
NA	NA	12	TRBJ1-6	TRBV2	TGTGCCAGGGGCCTGGGAAATTCACCCCTCCACTTT	CARGLGNSPLHF
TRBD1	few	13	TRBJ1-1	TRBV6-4	TGTGCCAGCAGGGGGACAGGGGACACTGAAGCTTTCTTT	CASRGTGDTEAFF
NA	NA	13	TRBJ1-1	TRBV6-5	TGTGCCAGCAGTTATGGCCAGAGAACTGAAGCTTTCTTT	CASSYGQRTEAFF